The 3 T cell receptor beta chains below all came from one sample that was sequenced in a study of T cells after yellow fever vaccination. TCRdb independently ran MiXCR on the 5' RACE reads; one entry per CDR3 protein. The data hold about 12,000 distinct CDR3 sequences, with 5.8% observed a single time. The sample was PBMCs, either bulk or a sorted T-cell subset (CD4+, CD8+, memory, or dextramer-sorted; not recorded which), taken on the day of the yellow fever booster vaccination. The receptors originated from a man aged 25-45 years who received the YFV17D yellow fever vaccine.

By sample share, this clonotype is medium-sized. The CDR3 reads CSVYGDSGANVLTF. DNA for the CDR3: TGCAGCGTTTACGGGGACTCTGGGGCCAACGTCCTGACTTTC. The V call is TRBV29-1, the J call TRBJ2-6; TRBD2 is a possible D gene (5 bases). V was pared by 5 bases and J by 0 bases, with 8 bases between. CDR1 is SQVTM and CDR2 is ANQGSEA in the germline V gene. This CDR3 contains 14 residues.

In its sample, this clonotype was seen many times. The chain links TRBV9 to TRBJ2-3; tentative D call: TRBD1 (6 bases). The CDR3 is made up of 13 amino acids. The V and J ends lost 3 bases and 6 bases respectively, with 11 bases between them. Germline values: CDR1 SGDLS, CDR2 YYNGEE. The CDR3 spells CASSASQGDTQYF. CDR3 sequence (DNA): TGTGCCAGCAGCGCCTCTCAGGGGGATACGCAGTATTTT.

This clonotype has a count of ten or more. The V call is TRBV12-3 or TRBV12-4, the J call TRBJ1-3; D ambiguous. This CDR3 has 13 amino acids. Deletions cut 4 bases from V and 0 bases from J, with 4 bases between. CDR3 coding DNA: TGTGCCAGCAGTTCGTACTCTGGAAACACCATATATTTT. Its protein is CASSSYSGNTIYF.